The rows below give T cell receptor beta chains drawn from one sample of a study of T cell repertoires in cytomegalovirus infection. Via MiXCR, TCRdb re-called the reads, giving one row per CDR3 protein. This sample has approximately 750,000 distinct CDR3 sequences, with 35% found just once. Material: PBMCs. The receptor set was obtained from a human donor in good health (CMV status not recorded). Some clones in this sample may be carry-over from other donors' samples. The CDR3 runs from the conserved cysteine through the conserved F or W. Each record gives: V gene, D gene, clone size, J gene, CDR3 protein, CDR3 DNA. A D gene is named only where the DNA matches it firmly. Clone size is not always given. Where it is, it says once, few, many or a class for expanded clones.

TRBV7-3	-	-	TRBJ1-1	CASSLVPPGAGAVGNTEAFF	TGTGCCAGCAGCTTGGTCCCCCCGGGAGCAGGGGCCGTAGGGAACACTGAAGCTTTCTTT
TRBV28	-	few	TRBJ2-2	CASSWTDSNTGELFF	TGTGCCAGCAGTTGGACAGACTCGAACACCGGGGAGCTGTTTTTT
TRBV20-1	-	-	TRBJ1-1	CSARKGNTEAFF	TGCAGTGCTAGAAAGGGGAACACTGAAGCTTTCTTT
TRBV18	-	few	TRBJ2-7	CASSPGTKFYEQYF	TGTGCCAGCTCACCCGGGACAAAATTTTACGAGCAGTACTTC
TRBV7-3	TRBD2	-	TRBJ2-3	CASSLFSFSGRPNSTDTQYF	TGTGCCAGCAGCTTATTCTCATTCAGCGGGAGGCCGAATAGCACAGATACGCAGTATTTT
TRBV11-2	TRBD1	few	TRBJ2-7	CASAARQGAYSEQYF	TGTGCCAGTGCTGCAAGACAGGGGGCATACTCCGAGCAGTACTTC
TRBV12-3/TRBV12-4	-	many	TRBJ1-1	CASSSDRASEAFF	TGTGCCAGCAGTTCGGACAGAGCGTCTGAAGCTTTCTTT
TRBV28	TRBD1	-	TRBJ2-3	CASSGRGHMMTDTQYF	TGTGCCAGCAGCGGCAGGGGGCATATGATGACAGATACGCAGTATTTT
TRBV2	-	-	TRBJ2-3	CASSGLRERTDTQYF	TGTGCCAGCAGTGGACTCAGGGAACGCACAGATACGCAGTATTTT
TRBV12-3/TRBV12-4	-	-	TRBJ1-4	CASSSSSGTRGTNEKLFF	TGTGCCAGCAGTTCCTCGTCCGGAACCCGAGGGACTAATGAAAAACTGTTTTTT
TRBV7-2	TRBD2	many	TRBJ2-1	CASSLRPLLGLAGLNEQFF	TGTGCCAGCAGCTTGAGGCCCCTCCTGGGACTAGCGGGGCTTAATGAGCAGTTCTTC
TRBV11-3	TRBD2	many	TRBJ2-1	CASSLGNSGRYNEQFF	TGTGCCAGCAGCTTAGGGAATAGCGGGAGGTACAATGAGCAGTTCTTC
TRBV28	TRBD1	few	TRBJ2-7	CASSLSPGQGTYEQYF	TGTGCCAGCAGTTTATCGCCGGGACAGGGAACCTACGAGCAGTACTTC
TRBV27	-	-	TRBJ1-4	CASSLIGRVEEKLFF	TGTGCCAGCAGTTTAATAGGGCGGGTAGAGGAAAAACTGTTTTTT
TRBV19	-	-	TRBJ1-5	CASSMGGAGTHHF	TGTGCCAGTAGTATGGGGGGCGCTGGGACCCATCATTTT
TRBV20-1	-	few	TRBJ2-7	CSARLATSSYEQYF	TGCAGTGCTAGGCTAGCGACTAGCTCCTACGAGCAGTACTTC
TRBV5-1	-	-	TRBJ1-4	CASSLVGGINEKLFF	TGCGCCAGCAGCTTGGTGGGGGGGATCAATGAAAAACTGTTTTTT
TRBV11-1	-	-	TRBJ2-1	CASSPTGTRNYNEQFF	TGTGCCAGCAGCCCCACCGGGACTCGAAACTACAATGAGCAGTTCTTC
TRBV10-3	-	few	TRBJ2-1	CAASVYNEQFF	TGTGCCGCCTCCGTTTACAATGAGCAGTTCTTC
TRBV12-3/TRBV12-4	-	few	TRBJ1-4	CASGLGGNEKLFF	TGTGCCAGCGGGCTTGGGGGTAATGAAAAACTGTTTTTT
TRBV28	TRBD1	-	TRBJ2-7	CASSRRTGKYEQYF	TGTGCCAGCAGTCGTAGGACAGGGAAATACGAGCAGTACTTC
TRBV19	TRBD1	few	TRBJ2-5	CASKTTGEETQYF	TGTGCCAGTAAAACTACAGGGGAAGAGACCCAGTACTTC
TRBV15	-	-	TRBJ2-2	CATSRGYTGELFF	TGTGCCACCAGCAGAGGCTACACCGGGGAGCTGTTTTTT
TRBV2	TRBD1	-	TRBJ1-2	CASGGQGPTYGGYTF	TGTGCCAGCGGGGGACAGGGGCCCACCTATGGGGGCTACACCTTC
TRBV28	-	-	TRBJ2-7	CASSTAGNSGVYEQYF	TGTGCCAGCAGTACCGCCGGGAACAGTGGAGTCTACGAGCAGTACTTC
TRBV28	-	few	TRBJ1-1	CASITGTGTEAFF	TGTGCCAGCATCACAGGGACCGGCACTGAAGCTTTCTTT
TRBV19	-	few	TRBJ1-1	CASSITGTAFF	TGTGCCAGTAGTATCACCGGGACAGCTTTCTTT
TRBV29-1	-	-	TRBJ1-3	CSVVTPGNTIYF	TGCAGCGTTGTGACTCCTGGAAACACCATATATTTT
TRBV5-4	-	-	TRBJ2-1	CASSPGSGPYNEQFF	TGTGCCAGCAGCCCCGGGTCAGGGCCCTACAATGAGCAGTTCTTC
TRBV28	TRBD1	few	TRBJ1-2	CASRVGQGVYGYTF	TGTGCCAGCAGGGTTGGGCAGGGGGTCTATGGCTACACCTTC
TRBV20-1	-	-	TRBJ2-3	CSAAGSSGTDTQYF	TGCAGTGCCGCGGGGTCATCTGGCACAGATACGCAGTATTTT
TRBV11-2	-	-	TRBJ2-7	CASSPPGVGYEQYF	TGTGCCAGCAGCCCCCCGGGGGTGGGGTACGAGCAGTACTTC
TRBV28	TRBD1	-	TRBJ1-1	CASSRGDRVGTEAFF	TGTGCCAGCAGCCGCGGCGACAGGGTGGGGACTGAAGCTTTCTTT
TRBV12-3/TRBV12-4	-	few	TRBJ1-1	CASSLSFQEAFF	TGTGCCAGCAGTTTATCATTCCAGGAAGCTTTCTTT
TRBV19	-	few	TRBJ2-1	CASSMWANEQFF	TGTGCCAGTAGTATGTGGGCGAATGAGCAGTTCTTC
TRBV7-3	-	-	TRBJ1-2	CASTETISYGYTF	TGTGCCAGCACCGAGACTATCTCCTATGGCTACACCTTC
TRBV6-2/TRBV6-3	-	many	TRBJ1-1	CASRRNKNTEAFF	TGTGCCAGCAGACGCAACAAGAACACTGAAGCTTTCTTT
TRBV28	-	few	TRBJ1-1	CASSDNTEAFF	TGTGCCAGCAGTGATAACACTGAAGCTTTCTTT
TRBV4-2	-	-	TRBJ1-1	CASSQGTVRVEAFF	TGTGCCAGCAGCCAAGGGACAGTGAGGGTGGAAGCTTTCTTT
TRBV28	-	-	TRBJ2-7	CASIDALTSYEQYF	TGTGCCAGCATCGACGCCTTAACCTCCTACGAGCAGTACTTC